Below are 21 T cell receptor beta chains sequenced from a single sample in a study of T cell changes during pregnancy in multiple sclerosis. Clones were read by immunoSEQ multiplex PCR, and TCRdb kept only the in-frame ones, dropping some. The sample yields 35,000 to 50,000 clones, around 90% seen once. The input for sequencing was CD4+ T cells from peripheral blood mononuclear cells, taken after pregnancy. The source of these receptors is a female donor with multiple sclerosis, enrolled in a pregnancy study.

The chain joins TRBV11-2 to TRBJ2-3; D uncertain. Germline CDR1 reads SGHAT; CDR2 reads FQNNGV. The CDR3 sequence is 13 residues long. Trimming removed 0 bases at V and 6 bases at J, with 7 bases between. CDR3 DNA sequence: TGTGCCAGCAGCTTAGATATCGGGGATACGCAGTATTTT. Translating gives CASSLDIGDTQYF. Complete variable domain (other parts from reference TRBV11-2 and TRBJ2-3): EAGVAQSPRYKIIEKRQSVAFWCNPISGHATLYWYQQILGQGPKLLIQFQNNGVVDDSQLPKDRFSAERLKGVDSTLKIQPAKLEDSAVYLCASSLDIGDTQYFGPGTRLTVL.

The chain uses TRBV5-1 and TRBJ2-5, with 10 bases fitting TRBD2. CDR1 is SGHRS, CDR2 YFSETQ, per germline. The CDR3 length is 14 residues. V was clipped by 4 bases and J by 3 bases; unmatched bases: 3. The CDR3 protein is CASSISGGEETQYF. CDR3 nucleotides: TGCGCCAGCAGCATCAGCGGGGGGGAAGAGACCCAGTACTTC.

CDR3 amino acids: CATSAGVRYEQYF. The CDR3 DNA reads TGTGCCACTTCAGCGGGGGTTAGGTACGAGCAGTACTTC. The chain recombines TRBV6-5 with TRBJ2-7; 8 nucleotides match TRBD2. The CDR3 has 13 residues. The V segment lost 10 bases and the J segment 4 bases; nucleotides outside the gene matches: 9. CDR1 and CDR2 from the germline V gene are MNHEY and SVGAGI.

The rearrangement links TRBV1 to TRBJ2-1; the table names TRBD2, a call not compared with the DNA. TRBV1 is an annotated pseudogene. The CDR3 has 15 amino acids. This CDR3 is CTSSPSSGPYNEQFF. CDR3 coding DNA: TGCACCAGCAGCCCGTCTAGCGGACCTTACAATGAGCAGTTCTTC.

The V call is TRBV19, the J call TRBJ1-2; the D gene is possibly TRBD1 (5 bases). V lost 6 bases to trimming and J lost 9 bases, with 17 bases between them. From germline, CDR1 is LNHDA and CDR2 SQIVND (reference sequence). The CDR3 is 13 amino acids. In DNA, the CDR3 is TGTGCCAGTAGGGAGGGGCCAGCCTCAAGCTACACCTTC. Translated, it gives CASREGPASSYTF.

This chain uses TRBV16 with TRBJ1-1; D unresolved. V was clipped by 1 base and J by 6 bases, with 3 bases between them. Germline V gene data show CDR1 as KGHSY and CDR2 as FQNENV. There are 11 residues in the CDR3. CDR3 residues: CASSQFAEAFF. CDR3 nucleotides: TGTGCCAGCAGCCAATTCGCTGAAGCTTTCTTT. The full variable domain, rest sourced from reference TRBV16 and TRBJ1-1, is GEEVAQTPKHLVRGEGQKAKLYCAPIKGHSYVFWYQQVLKNEFKFLISFQNENVFDETGMPKERFSAKCLPNSPCSLEIQATKLEDSAVYFCASSQFAEAFFGQGTRLTVV.

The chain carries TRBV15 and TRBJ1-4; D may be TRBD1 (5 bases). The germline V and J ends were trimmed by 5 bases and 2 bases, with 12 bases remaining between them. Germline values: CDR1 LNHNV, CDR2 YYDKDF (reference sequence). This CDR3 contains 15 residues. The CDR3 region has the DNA TGTGCCACCAGCGTGGGGCCGAAGACTAATGAAAAACTGTTTTTT. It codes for CATSVGPKTNEKLFF.

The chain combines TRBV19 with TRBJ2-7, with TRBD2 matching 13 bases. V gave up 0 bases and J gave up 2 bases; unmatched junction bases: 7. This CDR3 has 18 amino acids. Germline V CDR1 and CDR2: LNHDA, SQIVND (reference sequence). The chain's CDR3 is CASSIEGLAGHRPYEQYF. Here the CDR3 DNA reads TGTGCCAGTAGTATAGAGGGACTAGCGGGGCACCGACCCTACGAGCAGTACTTC.

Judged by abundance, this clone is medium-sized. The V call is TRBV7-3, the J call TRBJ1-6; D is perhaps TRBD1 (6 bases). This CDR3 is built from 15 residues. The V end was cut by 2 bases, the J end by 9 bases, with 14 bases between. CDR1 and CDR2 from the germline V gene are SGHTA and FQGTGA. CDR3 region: CASSLRGGAGSPLHF. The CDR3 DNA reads TGTGCCAGCAGCTTACGGGGGGGGGCCGGTTCACCCCTCCACTTT.

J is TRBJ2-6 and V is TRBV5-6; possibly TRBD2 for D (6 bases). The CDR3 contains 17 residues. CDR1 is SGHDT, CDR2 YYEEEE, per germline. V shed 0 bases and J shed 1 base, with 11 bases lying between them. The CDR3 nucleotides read TGTGCCAGCAGCTTGGGATTAGCGGCTTCTGGGGCCAACGTCCTGACTTTC. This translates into CASSLGLAASGANVLTF.

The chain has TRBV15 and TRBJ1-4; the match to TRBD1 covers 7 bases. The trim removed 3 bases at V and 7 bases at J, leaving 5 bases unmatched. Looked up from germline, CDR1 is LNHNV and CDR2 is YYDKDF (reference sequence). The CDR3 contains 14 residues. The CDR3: CATSSYRGGEKLFF. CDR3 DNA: TGTGCCACCAGCAGTTACAGGGGTGGTGAAAAACTGTTTTTT.

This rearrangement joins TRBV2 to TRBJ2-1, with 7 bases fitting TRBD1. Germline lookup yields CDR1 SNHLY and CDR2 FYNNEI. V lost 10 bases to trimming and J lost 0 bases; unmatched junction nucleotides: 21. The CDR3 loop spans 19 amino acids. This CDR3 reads CATRRRQGWLLSSYNEQFF. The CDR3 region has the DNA TGTGCCACCAGAAGAAGACAGGGTTGGCTACTGAGCTCCTACAATGAGCAGTTCTTC.

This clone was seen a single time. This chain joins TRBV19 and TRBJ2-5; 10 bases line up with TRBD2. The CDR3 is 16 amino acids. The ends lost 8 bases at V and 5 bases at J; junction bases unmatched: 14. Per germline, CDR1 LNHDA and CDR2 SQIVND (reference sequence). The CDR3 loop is CASGARAGGPRETQYF. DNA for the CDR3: TGTGCCAGTGGAGCTCGAGCGGGGGGGCCACGGGAGACCCAGTACTTC.

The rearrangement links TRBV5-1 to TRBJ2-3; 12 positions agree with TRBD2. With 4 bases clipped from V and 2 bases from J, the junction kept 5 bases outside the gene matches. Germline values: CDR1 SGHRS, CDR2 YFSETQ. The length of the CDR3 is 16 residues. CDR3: CASSTGLAGSTDTQYF. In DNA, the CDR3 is TGCGCCAGCAGCACCGGACTAGCGGGGTCCACAGATACGCAGTATTTT.

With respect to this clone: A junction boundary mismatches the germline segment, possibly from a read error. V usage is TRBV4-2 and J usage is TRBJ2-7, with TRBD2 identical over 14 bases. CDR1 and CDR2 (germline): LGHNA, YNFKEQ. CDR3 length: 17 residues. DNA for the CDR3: TGTGCCGGCAGCCAGCCCCGGACTAGCGGGGGGTCCTACGAGCAGTACTTC. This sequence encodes CAGSQPRTSGGSYEQYF.

CDR3 protein: CASSLSGGANEQFF. CDR3 sequence (DNA): TGTGCCAGCAGCTTAAGCGGGGGGGCAAATGAGCAGTTCTTC. The rearrangement joins TRBV6-5 to TRBJ2-1; 10 bases fit TRBD2. Germline CDR1 MNHEY, CDR2 SVGAGI. V lost 6 bases to trimming and J lost 7 bases; unmatched junction nucleotides: 6. This CDR3 region has 14 residues.

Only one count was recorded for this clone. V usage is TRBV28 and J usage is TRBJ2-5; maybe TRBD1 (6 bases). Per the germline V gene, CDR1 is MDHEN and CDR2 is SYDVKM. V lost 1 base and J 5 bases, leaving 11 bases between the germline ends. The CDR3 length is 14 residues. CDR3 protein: CASSLYRERETQYF. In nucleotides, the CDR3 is TGTGCCAGCAGTTTATACAGGGAACGGGAGACCCAGTACTTC.

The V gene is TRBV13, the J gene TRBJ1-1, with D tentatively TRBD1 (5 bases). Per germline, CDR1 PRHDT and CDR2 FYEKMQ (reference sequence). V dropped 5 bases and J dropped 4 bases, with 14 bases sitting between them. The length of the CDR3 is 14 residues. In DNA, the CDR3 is TGTGCCAGCAGCAGACGGGGCGGGGGCACTGAAGCTTTCTTT. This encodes CASSRRGGGTEAFF.

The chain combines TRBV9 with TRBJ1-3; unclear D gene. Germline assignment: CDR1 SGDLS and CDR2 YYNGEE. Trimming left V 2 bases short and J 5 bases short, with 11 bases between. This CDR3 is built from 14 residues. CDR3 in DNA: TGTGCCAGCAGCGTGTCAGGATCCAGAAACACCATATATTTT. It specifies CASSVSGSRNTIYF.

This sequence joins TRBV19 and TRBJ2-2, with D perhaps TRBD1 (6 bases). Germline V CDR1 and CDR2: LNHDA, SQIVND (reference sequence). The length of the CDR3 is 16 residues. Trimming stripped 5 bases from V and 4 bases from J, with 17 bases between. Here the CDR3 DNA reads TGTGCCAGTAGTGCTAACAGGGCCGAAGGCACCGGGGAGCTGTTTTTT. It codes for CASSANRAEGTGELFF.

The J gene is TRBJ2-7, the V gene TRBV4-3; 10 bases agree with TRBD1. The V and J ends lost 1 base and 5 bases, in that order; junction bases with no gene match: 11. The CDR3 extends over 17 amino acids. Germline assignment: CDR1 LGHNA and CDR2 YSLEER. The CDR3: CASSQGMTGQGYHEQYF. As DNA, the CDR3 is TGCGCCAGCAGCCAAGGGATGACGGGACAGGGGTACCACGAGCAGTACTTC.